The 9 T cell receptor beta chains in this list originate from one sample, sequenced in a study of blood T cell repertoires in COVID-19. Profiling relied on immunoSEQ multiplex PCR, and the TCRdb table lists in-frame clones only, not all of them. The repertoire holds 200,000 or so clones, with roughly 85% as singletons. Source material: peripheral blood. These receptors were obtained from a man aged 50 to 60 who had recovered from COVID-19.

CDR3 nucleotide sequence: TGTGCCAGCAGTGAATCAAAACTAGCGGGAGCCTTCTACGAGCAGTACTTC. As protein: CASSESKLAGAFYEQYF. The J gene is TRBJ2-7, the V gene TRBV2, with 11 bases matching TRBD2. The ends lost 2 bases at V and 3 bases at J; junction bases unmatched: 9. This CDR3 region has 17 residues. Germline V gene lookup returns CDR1 SNHLY and CDR2 FYNNEI.

This chain connects TRBV28 to TRBJ2-7; D is perhaps TRBD1 (6 bases). The germline V and J ends were trimmed by 4 bases and 12 bases, with 16 bases remaining between them. The CDR3 has 12 amino acids. Germline CDR1 and CDR2: MDHEN and SYDVKM. In nucleotides, the CDR3 is TGTGCCAGCAGTTATATCAGGGGACCCCTGTACTTC. Protein sequence: CASSYIRGPLYF.

V is TRBV6-5 and J is TRBJ2-2, with 7 bases lining up with TRBD1. CDR3 size: 14 residues. Per the germline V gene, CDR1 is MNHEY and CDR2 is SVGAGI. The V gene end was trimmed by 6 bases and the J gene end by 6 bases; junction bases not matched to a gene: 7. The CDR3 loop reads CASSPNRGSGELFF. CDR3 DNA: TGTGCCAGCAGCCCCAACAGGGGCTCCGGGGAGCTGTTTTTT.

This chain links TRBV5-1 with TRBJ2-1; 8 positions match TRBD2. V gave up 0 bases and J gave up 7 bases; unmatched junction bases: 9. CDR1 and CDR2 (germline): SGHRS, YFSETQ. The CDR3 runs to 16 residues. As DNA, the CDR3 is TGCGCCAGCAGCTTGGTTTCGGGAGGGGCGACAAATGAGCAGTTCTTC. The encoded protein is CASSLVSGGATNEQFF. Filled out from reference TRBV5-1 and TRBJ2-1, the complete variable domain reads KAGVTQTPRYLIKTRGQQVTLSCSPISGHRSVSWYQQTPGQGLQFLFEYFSETQRNKGNFPGRFSGRQFSNSRSEMNVSTLELGDSALYLCASSLVSGGATNEQFFGPGTRLTVL.

In its sample, this clone was seen once. J is TRBJ2-2 and V is TRBV25-1, with 12 bases matching TRBD2. Germline lookup yields CDR1 MGHDK and CDR2 SYGVNS. The CDR3 is 15 residues long. The J segment lost 1 base and the V segment lost 8 bases, leaving 2 bases of the junction unmatched. Here the CDR3 reads CASRTSGVNTGELFF. The CDR3 nucleotides are TGTGCCAGCCGGACTAGCGGGGTGAACACCGGGGAGCTGTTTTTT.

The chain couples TRBV7-2 to TRBJ2-1; TRBD1 might be the D (5 bases). Looked up from germline, CDR1 is SGHTA and CDR2 is FQGNSA. Deletions cut 4 bases from V and 3 bases from J, with 10 bases between. The CDR3 contains 14 residues. In DNA, the CDR3 is TGTGCCAGCAGCTCACAGACAGTCTACAATGAGCAGTTCTTC. Residues: CASSSQTVYNEQFF.

The chain employs TRBV4-1 and TRBJ2-1, with 12 nucleotides matching TRBD2. Losses at the gene ends were 4 bases for V and 8 bases for J; bases not matched to a gene: 21. Germline-derived CDR1 and CDR2 are MGHRA and YSYEKL. CDR3 length: 20 residues. The CDR3 loop is CASSLKGGLLAGGPGDEQFF. The DNA of the CDR3 is TGCGCCAGCAGCCTCAAAGGGGGTCTTCTAGCGGGAGGGCCGGGGGATGAGCAGTTCTTC.

V gene TRBV10-3 combines with J gene TRBJ2-7, with D tentatively TRBD1 (6 bases). The CDR3 has 15 amino acids. Trimming removed 5 bases from V and 3 bases from J, with 17 bases in between. Per the germline V gene, CDR1 is ENHRY and CDR2 is SYGVKD. CDR3 amino acids: CAISLGQSQGYEQYF. The CDR3 coding sequence is TGTGCCATCAGTCTAGGGCAGTCACAGGGCTACGAGCAGTACTTC.

The chain has TRBV4-1 and TRBJ1-3, with D hard to call. Germline V CDR1 and CDR2: MGHRA, YSYEKL. Trimming removed 0 bases from V and 0 bases from J, with 12 bases in between. The CDR3 covers 17 residues. The CDR3 nucleotides read TGCGCCAGCAGCCAAGATGTGGCCGTTCACTCTGGAAACACCATATATTTT. This sequence encodes CASSQDVAVHSGNTIYF.